Shown below are 8 T cell receptor beta chains from a single sample sequenced in a study of T cells in Graves' hyperthyroidism and ophthalmopathy. There were TCR beta CDR3 regions amplified from RNA transcripts. The HTBI set primed first-round TCR CDR3 RT-PCR. In TCRdb, the multiplex PCR reads were re-called with MiXCR into one record per CDR3 protein. Here the sample spans 300,000 or so distinct CDR3 sequences, roughly 21% being singletons. Sample: blood. The receptors come from a woman in her forties or fifties with Graves' hyperthyroidism.

This clonotype was counted between two and nine times. V usage is TRBV7-9 and J usage is TRBJ2-5; 14 bases agree with TRBD2. CDR3 length: 15 amino acids. Germline CDR1 SEHNR, CDR2 FQNEAQ (reference sequence). V lost 4 bases and J lost 5; bases outside the gene matches: 3. The CDR3 loop reads CASSSTSGGGETQYF. CDR3 bases: TGTGCCAGCAGCTCGACTAGCGGGGGGGGTGAGACCCAGTACTTC.

V usage is TRBV7-2 and J usage is TRBJ2-3, with D tentatively TRBD2 (6 bases). The CDR3 sequence is 16 residues long. V shed 4 bases and J shed 1 base, with 15 bases lying between them. Per the germline V gene, CDR1 is SGHTA and CDR2 is FQGNSA. CDR3 coding DNA: TGTGCCAGCAGCTGGCTTGCGGGATCCGGCACAGATACGCAGTATTTT. Translated: CASSWLAGSGTDTQYF.

This clonotype was seen a few times. The gene calls are TRBV5-6 and TRBJ1-2, with no clear D. V lost 1 base and J 4 bases, leaving 14 bases between the germline ends. Germline assignment: CDR1 SGHDT and CDR2 YYEEEE. CDR3 length equals 15 residues. The CDR3 coding sequence is TGTGCCAGCAGCTTGTCGGAGCTACGGGGCTATGGCTACACCTTC. It encodes CASSLSELRGYGYTF.

Only one count was recorded for this clonotype. The chain uses TRBV5-5 and TRBJ1-1; no definite D call. Germline CDR1 reads SGHKS; CDR2 reads YYEKEE (reference sequence). The CDR3 loop spans 15 amino acids. Trimming removed 0 bases at V and 3 bases at J, with 12 bases between. As DNA, the CDR3 is TGTGCCAGCAGCTTGGTCGCCAGCCCCTACACTGAAGCTTTCTTT. It codes for CASSLVASPYTEAFF.

This clonotype was seen a handful of times. J is TRBJ2-7 and V is TRBV5-4; D might be TRBD1 (5 bases). V lost 2 bases and J 3 bases, leaving 15 bases between the germline ends. Germline V CDR1 and CDR2: SGHNT, YYREEE (reference sequence). This CDR3 comprises 15 residues. The DNA of the CDR3 is TGTGCCAGCAGCTTTGAAGGGGTATTAGGCTACGAGCAGTACTTC. This codes for CASSFEGVLGYEQYF. Based on the CDR3 plus reference TRBV5-4 and TRBJ2-7, the full variable domain is ETGVTQSPTHLIKTRGQQVTLRCSSQSGHNTVSWYQQALGQGPQFIFQYYREEENGRGNFPPRFSGLQFPNYSSELNVNALELDDSALYLCASSFEGVLGYEQYFGPGTRLTVT.

This clonotype was counted at least ten times. The genes are TRBV2 and TRBJ2-3, with a tentative D call TRBD2 (5 bases). Germline V gives CDR1 SNHLY, CDR2 FYNNEI. The CDR3 has 13 residues. V was pared by 6 bases and J by 4 bases, with 11 bases between. CDR3 in amino acids: CASRGLGADTQYF. Here the CDR3 DNA reads TGTGCCAGCAGAGGACTTGGTGCAGATACGCAGTATTTT. Supplemented by reference TRBV2 and TRBJ2-3, the full variable domain reads EPEVTQTPSHQVTQMGQEVILRCVPISNHLYFYWYRQILGQKVEFLVSFYNNEISEKSEIFDDQFSVERPDGSNFTLKIRSTKLEDSAMYFCASRGLGADTQYFGPGTRLTVL.

This clonotype was detected many times. The chain links TRBV5-1 to TRBJ2-3, with D unclear. Trimming took 1 base from V and 0 from J, leaving 9 bases between them. This CDR3 contains 15 residues. The germline V gene encodes CDR1 SGHRS and CDR2 YFSETQ. The CDR3 nucleotides are TGCGCCAGCAGCTTGCAGGAAACTAGCACAGATACGCAGTATTTT. This encodes CASSLQETSTDTQYF.

V usage is TRBV27 and J usage is TRBJ1-1, with TRBD1 matching 8 bases. V trimming: 6 bases; J trimming: 7 bases; junction bases outside the gene matches: 7. The CDR3 has 13 residues. Germline V gene lookup returns CDR1 MNHEY and CDR2 SMNVEV (reference sequence). The CDR3 DNA sequence: TGTGCCAGCAGCCCATGGACAGGGTTTGAAGCTTTCTTT. It is translated as CASSPWTGFEAFF.